The sequence of this T cell receptor (beta chain) was determined in a study of blood T cell repertoires in COVID-19. Study in general: T cells, B-cell-depleted T cells, or PBMCs provided the cDNA or gDNA that served as material.

Original data processing: Amplifying reference gene primers gave estimates of nucleated cell counts. TCRdb's copy holds only in-frame clones and misses some; the assay was immunoSEQ multiplex PCR. V and J calls and clone size follow that table, whereas D and trimming were derived from the DNA. The sample shows under 300,000 clones, 65% to 80% of them seen only once. The receptor comes from a woman in her forties with active or convalescent COVID-19. Sequences were obtained from peripheral blood.

As DNA, the CDR3 is TGCGCCAGCAGCCCAGGATGGCCAACTAATGAAAAACTGTTTTTT. Protein: CASSPGWPTNEKLFF. The rearrangement joins TRBV4-1 to TRBJ1-4, with D hard to call. V was pared by 4 bases and J by 0 bases, with 9 bases between. Germline V CDR1 and CDR2: MGHRA, YSYEKL. The CDR3 has 15 residues.